The source of this T cell receptor (beta chain) is a study of blood T cells in healthy people across ages. Findings and caveats of the study: Per million T cells, the diversity of TCR beta decreased roughly linearly as age advanced.

Then a second PCR, running about 6 to 12 cycles, was carried out with a sample-barcoded 5' primer and a J-beta primer mix. Each sample yielded at least 3 million CDR3-containing paired-end reads. TCRdb redid the calling of the 5' RACE reads with MiXCR, one entry per CDR3 protein. The sample lists 500,000 to 700,000 distinct CDR3 sequences; about 30% were seen once. The CDR3 sequence is 17 residues long. The germline V gene has CDR1 MGHRA and CDR2 YSYEKL. V lost 0 bases to trimming and J lost 0 bases, with 14 bases between them. Comments on this clonotype: Its antigen is not identified.

Every sample had a minimum of 7 million PBMCs isolated. V gene TRBV4-1 combines with J gene TRBJ1-1, with D unresolved. The receptor comes from an elderly woman in good health. Material for sequencing was blood. The CDR3 reads CASSQDYRSMVNTEAFF. For the CDR3, the DNA is TGCGCCAGCAGCCAAGATTACCGTTCGATGGTGAACACTGAAGCTTTCTTT.